What follows are 18 T cell receptor beta chains derived from one specimen sequenced in a study of shared clonotypes between healthy human individuals. Data came from immunoSEQ multiplex PCR; TCRdb stores just in-frame clones and leaves some out. The data contain about 990,000 clones, approximately 80% of them seen just once; the ten biggest clones take up around 0.6%. The sample consisted of memory CD4+ T cells from PBMCs. The subset denotes: CD45RA-negative fraction. The receptors originated from a man aged 18 to 35 in good health. Some clones in this sample may be carry-over from other donors' samples.

The J gene is TRBJ1-1, the V gene TRBV14, with D possibly TRBD1 on 5 matching bases. Trimming left V 11 bases short and J 4 bases short, with 17 bases between. The germline CDR1 and CDR2 sequences are SGHDN and FVKESK. This CDR3 is 13 amino acids long. CDR3 in DNA: TGTGCCTCTCGAAGCGGGGGGTCCACTGAAGCTTTCTTT. It codes for CASRSGGSTEAFF.

This sequence joins TRBV9 and TRBJ2-1; D tentatively reads TRBD1 or TRBD2 (5 bases each). The V gene's germline CDR1 is SGDLS and CDR2 YYNGEE. The germline V and J ends were trimmed by 3 bases and 0 bases, with 13 bases remaining between them. This CDR3 contains 16 residues. DNA of the CDR3: TGTGCCAGCAGCGGCCGGGACGCATCCTCCTACAATGAGCAGTTCTTC. Its translation: CASSGRDASSYNEQFF. Full variable domain (missing parts from reference TRBV9 and TRBJ2-1): DSGVTQTPKHLITATGQRVTLRCSPRSGDLSVYWYQQSLDQGLQFLIQYYNGEERAKGNILERFSAQQFPDLHSELNLSSLELGDSALYFCASSGRDASSYNEQFFGPGTRLTVL.

This chain connects TRBV6-6 to TRBJ2-5, with D possibly being TRBD2 (5 bases). The V end was cut by 7 bases, the J end by 1 base, with 7 bases between. The CDR3 runs to 12 residues. Germline CDR1 MNHNY, CDR2 SVGAGI (reference sequence). The CDR3 loop is CASNGIQETQYF. The CDR3 nucleotides are TGTGCCAGCAACGGGATCCAAGAGACCCAGTACTTC.

Of note for this clone: Additional DNA sequences in this sample encode the identical CDR3. V and J are TRBV2 and TRBJ1-1; D is possibly TRBD1 (5 bases). Deletions cut 2 bases from V and 3 bases from J, with 10 bases between. Germline CDR1 reads SNHLY; CDR2 reads FYNNEI. The CDR3 has 14 amino acids. In nucleotides, the CDR3 is TGTGCCAGCAGTGAACAGGGAGGGGACACTGAAGCTTTCTTT. Translation: CASSEQGGDTEAFF.

This chain uses TRBV11-2 with TRBJ2-2; TRBD1 agrees at 7 bases. In germline, CDR1 is SGHAT, CDR2 FQNNGV. This CDR3 is built from 15 residues. J was trimmed by 3 bases and V by 5 bases; bases with no gene match: 6. The CDR3 is CASSTRDRHTGELFF. The CDR3, as DNA: TGTGCCAGCAGCACCCGGGACAGACACACCGGGGAGCTGTTTTTT.

The J gene is TRBJ2-1, the V gene TRBV30, with unresolved D. Germline V lookup: CDR1 GTSNPN, CDR2 SVGIG (reference sequence). This CDR3 is 11 amino acids long. Trimming took 8 bases from V and 0 from J, leaving 5 bases between them. The CDR3 loop is CARSSYNEQFF. CDR3 DNA sequence: TGTGCCAGAAGCTCCTACAATGAGCAGTTCTTC.

This clone was seen just once. The chain is built from TRBV7-7 and TRBJ2-2; maybe TRBD1 (5 bases). CDR1 is SSHAT, CDR2 FNYEAQ, per germline (reference sequence). The V and J ends lost 8 bases and 1 base respectively, with 11 bases between them. The CDR3 loop spans 14 amino acids. CDR3: CASGIRGNTGELFF. DNA of the CDR3: TGTGCCAGCGGCATAAGGGGGAACACCGGGGAGCTGTTTTTT.

As regards this clone: Additional DNA sequences in this sample encode the identical CDR3. The rearrangement links TRBV28 to TRBJ2-1; the D call may be TRBD1 or TRBD2 (5 bases each). Germline V gene lookup returns CDR1 MDHEN and CDR2 SYDVKM. The V gene lost 2 bases and the J gene lost 1 base, with 9 bases spanning the gap. The CDR3 sequence is 15 residues long. CDR3 in amino acids: CASSLGGSSYNEQFF. The CDR3 nucleotides read TGTGCCAGCAGTTTAGGGGGTAGTTCCTACAATGAGCAGTTCTTC.

The chain links TRBV9 to TRBJ2-1; D ambiguous. Trimming left V 3 bases short and J 8 bases short, with 12 bases between. The CDR3 covers 13 residues. Per the germline V gene, CDR1 is SGDLS and CDR2 is YYNGEE. Here the CDR3 reads CASSDPGRDEQFF. CDR3 nucleotide sequence: TGTGCCAGCAGCGACCCGGGTCGAGATGAGCAGTTCTTC.

The chain employs TRBV4-1 and TRBJ1-2; no reliable D call. Germline CDR1 MGHRA, CDR2 YSYEKL. V was cut by 3 bases and J by 4 bases, with 9 bases left in between. The CDR3 loop spans 13 amino acids. The CDR3 here is CASSQGVSYGYTF. Written as DNA, the CDR3 is TGCGCCAGCAGCCAGGGTGTTTCCTATGGCTACACCTTC.

About this clone: A far larger clone differs by one base, so this is likely a read error. The sample holds other DNA sequences that translate to the same CDR3. The genes are TRBV30 and TRBJ1-1, with a weak D call TRBD1 (6 bases). The CDR3 extends over 11 amino acids. CDR1 is GTSNPN, CDR2 SVGIG, per germline (reference sequence). The CDR3: CAWRDMTEAFF. The CDR3 coding sequence is TGCGCCTGGAGGGACATGACTGAAGCTTTCTTT.

The genes are TRBV18 and TRBJ1-1, with D possibly TRBD1 on 6 matching bases. V lost 3 bases, J lost 7 bases, and 15 bases lay in between. The CDR3 is made up of 14 amino acids. CDR1 is KGHSH, CDR2 LQKENI, per germline. The CDR3 sequence: CASSPSLDRLEAFF. In nucleotides, the CDR3 is TGTGCCAGCTCACCTTCTTTGGACAGACTTGAAGCTTTCTTT.

This sequence joins TRBV2 and TRBJ1-6, with D unclear. The V end was cut by 3 bases, the J end by 9 bases, with 6 bases between. This CDR3 contains 12 residues. The germline CDR1 and CDR2 sequences are SNHLY and FYNNEI. The CDR3 sequence: CASSDRGSPLHF. CDR3 nucleotides: TGTGCCAGCAGTGATCGGGGTTCACCCCTCCACTTT.

V and J are TRBV25-1 and TRBJ1-1, with D possibly TRBD1 on 5 matching bases. V was trimmed by 5 bases and J by 1 base, leaving 8 bases between them. The CDR3 is 13 residues long. Germline V lookup: CDR1 MGHDK, CDR2 SYGVNS. The CDR3 protein is CASSIDRNTEAFF. The CDR3 DNA sequence: TGTGCCAGCAGTATTGACAGGAACACTGAAGCTTTCTTT.

The chain uses TRBV28 and TRBJ1-1; tentatively, D is TRBD1 (6 bases). The CDR3 length is 14 residues. In germline, CDR1 is MDHEN, CDR2 SYDVKM. Between the trimmed V and J ends, which lost 5 bases and 1 base, there was a span of 11 bases. This CDR3 reads CASSPGDRNTEAFF. The DNA of the CDR3 is TGTGCCAGCAGTCCAGGGGATAGGAACACTGAAGCTTTCTTT.

The rearrangement joins TRBV18 to TRBJ2-6, with 10 bases that match TRBD1. CDR3 length equals 20 residues. The V and J ends lost 2 bases and 1 base, in that order; junction bases with no gene match: 11. CDR1 is KGHSH, CDR2 LQKENI, per germline. DNA of the CDR3: TGTGCCAGCTCACCAAGGGGCCCCCGGGACAGGGGTTCTGGGGCCAACGTCCTGACTTTC. Amino acids: CASSPRGPRDRGSGANVLTF.

The genes are TRBV7-3 and TRBJ2-3; TRBD2 matches 7 bases. The germline V gene encodes CDR1 SGHTA and CDR2 FQGTGA. With 0 bases clipped from V and 8 bases from J, the junction kept 11 bases outside the gene matches. There are 16 residues in the CDR3. The CDR3 spells CASSLTGGASGGTQYF. In DNA form, the CDR3 reads TGTGCCAGCAGCTTAACTGGTGGGGCTAGCGGTGGTACGCAGTATTTT.

The rearrangement joins TRBV5-1 to TRBJ1-5; D call uncertain. Between the trimmed V and J ends, which lost 0 bases and 13 bases, there was a span of 14 bases. Germline V gives CDR1 SGHRS, CDR2 YFSETQ. The length of the CDR3 is 13 residues. The CDR3 DNA sequence: TGCGCCAGCAGCTTGGCCGGGGAGGGTCCACAGCATTTT. Translated, it gives CASSLAGEGPQHF.